What follows are 11 T cell receptor beta chains derived from one specimen sequenced in a study of identical twins. MiXCR, run by TCRdb on the 5' RACE reads, gives a single entry per CDR3 protein. The table records 700,000 or so distinct CDR3 sequences, 8% to 9% of them present only once. Separately, the same data were catalogued under a study of yellow fever vaccine responses in identical twins.

The sequenced sample was PBMCs. Receptor source: a woman aged 18-29 years in good health.

V is TRBV4-2 and J is TRBJ2-7; D gene ambiguous. The V and J ends lost 0 bases and 5 bases respectively, with 11 bases between them. Germline V gives CDR1 LGHNA, CDR2 YNFKEQ. The CDR3 is made up of 14 amino acids. CDR3 in amino acids: CASSQDPQINEQYF. CDR3 nucleotide sequence: TGTGCCAGCAGCCAAGACCCACAGATAAACGAGCAGTACTTC.

This clonotype was counted many times. J is TRBJ2-4 and V is TRBV29-1; D is possibly TRBD2 (6 bases). Per the germline V gene, CDR1 is SQVTM and CDR2 is ANQGSEA. This CDR3 has 16 amino acids. V lost 2 bases to trimming and J lost 6 bases, with 20 bases between them. CDR3 sequence (DNA): TGCAGCGTTGAAAGGACCCTTGGCGGGATCAGAAACATTCAGTACTTC. This codes for CSVERTLGGIRNIQYF.

This clonotype was seen repeatedly, ten times or more. The chain couples TRBV29-1 to TRBJ1-2; no reliable D call. Looked up from germline, CDR1 is SQVTM and CDR2 is ANQGSEA. This CDR3 has 14 residues. With 0 bases removed from V and 2 bases from J, the gap between germline ends came to 10 bases. The CDR3 DNA sequence: TGCAGCGTTGAAGATCTTACACGGAACTATGGCTACACCTTC. Residues: CSVEDLTRNYGYTF.

This clonotype was seen repeatedly, ten times or more. This rearrangement joins TRBV25-1 to TRBJ2-7; D is ambiguous. The CDR3 is made up of 12 amino acids. Germline V lookup: CDR1 MGHDK, CDR2 SYGVNS. The germline V and J ends were trimmed by 3 bases and 3 bases, with 6 bases remaining between them. CDR3 loop: CASSESFYEQYF. CDR3 in DNA: TGTGCCAGCAGTGAGAGTTTCTACGAGCAGTACTTC.

This clonotype was detected a few times. The CDR3: CASSYSRDRGNGYTF. The DNA of the CDR3 is TGTGCCAGCAGTTACTCCCGGGACAGGGGAAATGGCTACACCTTC. The gene calls are TRBV6-5 and TRBJ1-2, with 10 nucleotides matching TRBD1. This CDR3 spans 15 amino acids. The germline CDR1 and CDR2 sequences are MNHEY and SVGAGI. After removal of 0 bases from V and 6 bases from J, the junction contained 4 bases not matched to a gene.

The rearrangement links TRBV20-1 to TRBJ2-7, with 10 bases matching TRBD2. In germline, CDR1 is DFQATT, CDR2 SNEGSKA (reference sequence). V lost 4 bases and J lost 9; bases outside the gene matches: 9. This CDR3 is 13 amino acids long. CDR3 bases: TGCAGTGCTACCCTAGCGGGAGTTTCGGCGCAGTACTTC. Translated, it gives CSATLAGVSAQYF.

In its sample, this clonotype was seen many times. This chain uses TRBV29-1 with TRBJ2-7, with D uncertain. V was pared by 7 bases and J by 0 bases, with 10 bases between. This CDR3 has 12 amino acids. Germline lookup yields CDR1 SQVTM and CDR2 ANQGSEA. The CDR3 region has the DNA TGCAGCGCCGAGATGTCCTCCTACGAGCAGTACTTC. Translation: CSAEMSSYEQYF.

The gene calls are TRBV12-3 or TRBV12-4 and TRBJ2-2; TRBD1 is a possible D gene (5 bases). The CDR3 is made up of 16 amino acids. Trimming left V 7 bases short and J 5 bases short, with 20 bases between. The CDR3 DNA is TGTGCCAGCAACCTAAGGGCAGGGTTTTTTACCGGGGAGCTGTTTTTT. Translating gives CASNLRAGFFTGELFF.

The chain couples TRBV20-1 to TRBJ2-1; TRBD1 matches 8 bases. Trimming at V came to 5 bases and at J to 3 bases, leaving 3 bases not matched to a gene. This CDR3 is built from 13 residues. Germline V CDR1 and CDR2: DFQATT, SNEGSKA (reference sequence). The CDR3 region has the DNA TGCAGTGCTCACGGACAGGGCTACAATGAGCAGTTCTTC. Its translation: CSAHGQGYNEQFF.

CDR3 in amino acids: CASSQSMVAKATQYF. In DNA, the CDR3 is TGCGCCAGCAGCCAAAGCATGGTTGCCAAAGCGACCCAGTACTTC. The V gene is TRBV4-3, the J gene TRBJ2-5; no clear D gene. CDR3 length equals 15 residues. V was trimmed by 2 bases and J by 7 bases, leaving 17 bases between them. CDR1 LGHNA and CDR2 YSLEER come from the germline V gene.

This clonotype was counted only a few times. The rearrangement uses TRBV15 and TRBJ1-5; 9 nucleotides line up with TRBD1. V shed 5 bases and J 7 bases; nucleotides not matched to a gene: 9. The CDR3 extends over 15 amino acids. CDR1 is LNHNV and CDR2 is YYDKDF in the germline V gene (reference sequence). The CDR3 nucleotides read TGTGCCACCAGCGCCCGACAGGGGGGTTGGCAGCCCCAGCATTTT. Residues: CATSARQGGWQPQHF.